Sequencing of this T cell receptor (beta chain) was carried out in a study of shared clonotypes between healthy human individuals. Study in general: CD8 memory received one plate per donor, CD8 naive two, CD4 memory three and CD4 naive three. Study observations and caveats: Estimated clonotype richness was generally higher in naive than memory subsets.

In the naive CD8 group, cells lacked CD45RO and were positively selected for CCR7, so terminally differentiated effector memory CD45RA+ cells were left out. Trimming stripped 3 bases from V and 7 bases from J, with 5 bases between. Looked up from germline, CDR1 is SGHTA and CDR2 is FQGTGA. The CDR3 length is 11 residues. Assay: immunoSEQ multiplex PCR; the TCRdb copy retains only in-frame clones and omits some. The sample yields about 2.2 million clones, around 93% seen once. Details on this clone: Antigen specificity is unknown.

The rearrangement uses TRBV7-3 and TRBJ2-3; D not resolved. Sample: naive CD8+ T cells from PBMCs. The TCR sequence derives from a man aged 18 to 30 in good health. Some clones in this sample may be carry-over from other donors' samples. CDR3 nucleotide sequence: TGTGCCAGCAGCTTCGGCCATACGCAGTATTTT. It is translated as CASSFGHTQYF.